These 21 T cell receptor beta chains came from one sample sequenced in a study of beta chain features in type 1 diabetes. Reverse transcribing all isolated RNA meant expressed TCRB transcripts were sequenced. Clones were read by immunoSEQ multiplex PCR, and TCRdb kept only the in-frame ones, dropping some. The sample holds about 360,000 clones, 10% to 15% seen once. What was sequenced was naive CD4+ T cells from blood. These receptors were obtained from a man between 18 and 35 years old in good health.

This clone was seen only a few times. The V gene is TRBV4-2, the J gene TRBJ1-1; no firm D call. CDR1 and CDR2 (germline): LGHNA, YNFKEQ. V lost 0 bases, J lost 0 bases, and 11 bases lay in between. This CDR3 has 16 residues. CDR3 loop: CASSQESGLLNTEAFF. The CDR3 DNA reads TGTGCCAGCAGCCAAGAGTCAGGACTCTTGAACACTGAAGCTTTCTTT.

The V and J genes are TRBV9 and TRBJ2-3, with D maybe TRBD2 (6 bases). Trimming took off 0 bases at V and 3 bases at J, with 11 bases between the two ends. CDR3 length: 15 amino acids. Germline CDR1 and CDR2: SGDLS and YYNGEE. CDR3 region: CASSVGFRGTDTQYF. In DNA, the CDR3 is TGTGCCAGCAGCGTAGGGTTCCGGGGGACAGATACGCAGTATTTT. The entire variable domain, with the rest obtained from reference TRBV9 and TRBJ2-3, is as follows: DSGVTQTPKHLITATGQRVTLRCSPRSGDLSVYWYQQSLDQGLQFLIQYYNGEERAKGNILERFSAQQFPDLHSELNLSSLELGDSALYFCASSVGFRGTDTQYFGPGTRLTVL.

For the CDR3, the DNA is TGTGCCAGCAGCTTAGACAACCAAGAGACCCAGTACTTC. Translated: CASSLDNQETQYF. The J gene is TRBJ2-5, the V gene TRBV7-3; D is ambiguous. The V gene's germline CDR1 is SGHTA and CDR2 FQGTGA. The V and J ends lost 2 bases and 0 bases respectively, with 4 bases between them. CDR3 size: 13 residues.

The sample holds a few counts of this clone. This sequence joins TRBV7-9 and TRBJ2-7, with TRBD2 as a possible D gene (6 bases). V gave up 5 bases and J gave up 6 bases, with 11 bases separating them. This CDR3 has 12 amino acids. Germline assignment: CDR1 SEHNR and CDR2 FQNEAQ (reference sequence). This CDR3 is CASSPYGGEQYF. CDR3 sequence (DNA): TGTGCCAGCAGCCCCTACGGGGGCGAGCAGTACTTC.

This clone was counted a few times. The chain couples TRBV7-2 to TRBJ2-7; 7 nucleotides align to TRBD1. Germline CDR1 SGHTA, CDR2 FQGNSA. Trimming removed 1 base from V and 2 bases from J; junction bases left unmatched: 2. The CDR3 runs 14 residues. CDR3 amino acids: CASSLVGTAYEQYF. DNA of the CDR3: TGTGCCAGCAGCTTAGTGGGGACAGCCTACGAGCAGTACTTC.

The chain uses TRBV9 and TRBJ2-7; 7 bases match TRBD1. The CDR3 length is 14 residues. V lost 0 bases and J lost 3; bases outside the gene matches: 3. Germline assignment: CDR1 SGDLS and CDR2 YYNGEE. This CDR3 reads CASSVAGQNYEQYF. The CDR3 DNA follows: TGTGCCAGCAGCGTAGCGGGACAGAACTACGAGCAGTACTTC. The variable domain in full, with the rest retrieved from reference TRBV9 and TRBJ2-7, is DSGVTQTPKHLITATGQRVTLRCSPRSGDLSVYWYQQSLDQGLQFLIQYYNGEERAKGNILERFSAQQFPDLHSELNLSSLELGDSALYFCASSVAGQNYEQYFGPGTRLTVT.

This clone showed up just a few times. The J gene is TRBJ2-5, the V gene TRBV7-6, with 9 nucleotides matching TRBD2. There are 14 residues in the CDR3. The germline V gene encodes CDR1 SGHVS and CDR2 FNYEAQ. V lost 5 bases to trimming and J lost 5 bases; unmatched junction nucleotides: 6. CDR3 sequence reads: CASSHSGSGETQYF. The CDR3 coding sequence is TGTGCCAGCAGCCATAGCGGGAGTGGTGAGACCCAGTACTTC.

The V gene is TRBV7-8, the J gene TRBJ2-1, with 8 bases identical to TRBD1. The CDR3 covers 18 residues. J gave up 5 bases and V 8 bases, and 20 bases lay outside the gene matches. The germline V gene encodes CDR1 SGHVS and CDR2 FQNEAQ. CDR3 residues: CASAPGQDGYNSDNEQFF. The CDR3 DNA is TGTGCCAGCGCTCCGGGACAGGATGGATACAACTCTGACAATGAGCAGTTCTTC. Looking up the rest from reference TRBV7-8 and TRBJ2-1 gives the full variable domain: GAGVSQSPRYKVAKRGQDVALRCDPISGHVSLFWYQQALGQGPEFLTYFQNEAQLDKSGLPSDRFFAERPEGSVSTLKIQRTQQEDSAVYLCASAPGQDGYNSDNEQFFGPGTRLTVL.

This clone was counted between two and nine times. The chain combines TRBV30 with TRBJ1-2, with 9 bases lining up with TRBD1. With 1 base clipped from V and 8 bases from J, the junction kept 5 bases outside the gene matches. The CDR3 runs 13 residues. Looked up from germline, CDR1 is GTSNPN and CDR2 is SVGIG (reference sequence). The CDR3 protein is CAWSEQGAEGYTF. The CDR3 coding sequence is TGTGCCTGGAGTGAACAGGGGGCTGAGGGCTACACCTTC.

This clone has a handful of counts. The rearrangement uses TRBV30 and TRBJ1-2; maybe TRBD1 (6 bases). Germline V CDR1 and CDR2: GTSNPN, SVGIG (reference sequence). The CDR3 spans 13 residues. CDR3 amino acids: CAWGAGRNYGYTF. CDR3 bases: TGTGCTTGGGGGGCCGGGCGGAACTATGGCTACACCTTC. Together with reference TRBV30 and TRBJ1-2, the CDR3 gives the full variable domain: SQTIHQWPATLVQPVGSPLSLECTVEGTSNPNLYWYRQAAGRGLQLLFYSVGIGQISSEVPQNLSASRPQDRQFILSSKKLLLSDSGFYLCAWGAGRNYGYTFGSGTRLTVV.

Only a few counts were recorded for this clone. The chain carries TRBV27 and TRBJ2-1, with 10 bases fitting TRBD2. V dropped 5 bases and J dropped 7; count of bases not matched to a gene: 11. There are 16 residues in the CDR3. Germline V gene lookup returns CDR1 MNHEY and CDR2 SMNVEV (reference sequence). The DNA of the CDR3 is TGTGCCAGCAGTCGAAACCTAGCGGGAGTTCTTAATGAGCAGTTCTTC. It encodes CASSRNLAGVLNEQFF.

This clone was detected a few times. The chain has TRBV18 and TRBJ1-4; no clear D. The CDR3 has 15 amino acids. Germline CDR1 KGHSH, CDR2 LQKENI. V lost 0 bases, J lost 10 bases, and 15 bases lay in between. Here the CDR3 reads CASSPPLEQMGKLFF. The CDR3 nucleotides read TGTGCCAGCTCACCACCTCTCGAACAGATGGGAAAACTGTTTTTT.

The chain uses TRBV6-1 and TRBJ1-5; 9 bases are shared with TRBD1. The CDR3 is made up of 14 amino acids. The V gene's germline CDR1 is MNHNS and CDR2 SASEGT. The V and J ends lost 8 bases and 6 bases, in that order; junction bases with no gene match: 8. The CDR3 nucleotides are TGTGCCAGCGAACGGGACAGGGTGATTCAGCCCCAGCATTTT. Residues: CASERDRVIQPQHF.

The V and J genes are TRBV10-2 and TRBJ2-7, with 9 bases matching TRBD2. The junction had 3 bases not matched to a gene; V was cut back by 4 bases and J by 2 bases. Germline V gene lookup returns CDR1 WSHSY and CDR2 SAAADI. The CDR3 length is 14 residues. The CDR3: CASSVREGPYEQYF. Written as DNA, the CDR3 is TGCGCCAGCAGTGTGCGGGAGGGGCCCTACGAGCAGTACTTC.

This chain connects TRBV30 to TRBJ1-1; the D is unclear. V was pared by 5 bases and J by 11 bases, with 18 bases between. Germline CDR1 reads GTSNPN; CDR2 reads SVGIG (reference sequence). The CDR3 has 12 residues. CDR3 in DNA: TGTGCCTGGGGGGAGGGCCGGGCGACGGCTTTCTTT. Encoded protein: CAWGEGRATAFF.

This clone has more than one count but fewer than ten. The V call is TRBV19, the J call TRBJ1-1, with TRBD1 identical over 10 bases. With V trimmed by 6 bases and J by 8 bases, 15 bases remained unmatched. CDR1 is LNHDA, CDR2 SQIVND, per germline (reference sequence). The CDR3 is 16 residues long. For the CDR3, the DNA is TGTGCCAGTAGCGCTAGGACCGGGACAGGGGACCGAGAAGCTTTCTTT. Translated, it gives CASSARTGTGDREAFF.

This clone was counted between two and nine times. The V gene is TRBV4-3, the J gene TRBJ1-2, with unresolved D. Germline lookup yields CDR1 LGHNA and CDR2 YSLEER. Between the trimmed V and J ends, which lost 0 bases and 4 bases, there was a span of 9 bases. The CDR3 loop spans 14 amino acids. CDR3 loop: CASSQDNSFYGYTF. In nucleotides, the CDR3 is TGCGCCAGCAGCCAAGATAACTCTTTCTATGGCTACACCTTC.

In this sample, this clone turned up a few times. This chain connects TRBV7-9 to TRBJ2-5, with TRBD2 identical over 9 bases. V lost 5 bases, J lost 4 bases, and 8 bases stayed unmatched. The length of the CDR3 is 15 residues. Germline V gives CDR1 SEHNR, CDR2 FQNEAQ (reference sequence). CDR3: CASSRPGTSSETQYF. As DNA, the CDR3 is TGTGCCAGCAGCCGACCCGGGACTAGCTCAGAGACCCAGTACTTC.

V usage is TRBV5-4 and J usage is TRBJ2-2; a weak D match, TRBD1 (6 bases). V lost 3 bases, J lost 6 bases, and 9 bases lay in between. CDR3 size: 13 residues. Germline V lookup: CDR1 SGHNT, CDR2 YYREEE (reference sequence). CDR3 sequence: CASSYRQAGELFF. CDR3 bases: TGTGCCAGCAGCTACAGACAGGCCGGGGAGCTGTTTTTT. The full variable domain, rest sourced from reference TRBV5-4 and TRBJ2-2, is ETGVTQSPTHLIKTRGQQVTLRCSSQSGHNTVSWYQQALGQGPQFIFQYYREEENGRGNFPPRFSGLQFPNYSSELNVNALELDDSALYLCASSYRQAGELFFGEGSRLTVL.

The chain uses TRBV5-6 and TRBJ2-3, with 9 bases matching TRBD1. Germline CDR1 SGHDT, CDR2 YYEEEE. The CDR3 length is 16 residues. Losses at the gene ends were 3 bases for V and 3 bases for J; bases not matched to a gene: 8. DNA for the CDR3: TGTGCCAGCAGCTGGAGAGGGACAGGGAGAACAGATACGCAGTATTTT. It codes for CASSWRGTGRTDTQYF.

Remarks on this clone: At one of its ends the junction is not consistent with the germline gene, which may arise from a read error. The V call is TRBV7-3, the J call TRBJ2-1; 14 positions agree with TRBD2. The CDR3 extends over 17 amino acids. CDR1 is SGHTA, CDR2 FQGTGA, per germline. CDR3 DNA sequence: TGTGCCAGCAGCGTAACCTCTGGGACTAGCGGGAGTCATGAGCAGTTCTTC. Protein product: CASSVTSGTSGSHEQFF. The full variable domain, completed using reference TRBV7-3 and TRBJ2-1, is GAGVSQTPSNKVTEKGKYVELRCDPISGHTALYWYRQSLGQGPEFLIYFQGTGAADDSGLPNDRFFAVRPEGSVSTLKIQRTERGDSAVYLCASSVTSGTSGSHEQFFGPGTRLTVL.